This T cell receptor beta chain was sequenced for a study of tissue T cells after allogeneic stem cell transplantation. Study observations and caveats: Anatomically similar tissues had similar TCR repertoires within each patient. Motif-based clustering found tissue-specific repertoire signatures shared across patients, though few clones were shared. In patients and mice, blood and spleen missed much of tissue repertoire.

Repertoires were generated with immunoSEQ multiplex PCR, while TCRdb's copy carries only in-frame clones and drops some. The table shows about 7,800 clones, with 35% to 55% occurring only once. V trimming: 0 bases; J trimming: 3 bases; junction bases outside the gene matches: 0. Germline CDR1 SGHSN, CDR2 HYEKVE. This CDR3 comprises 14 residues. The time point here: mouse harvest day 7 after allogeneic transplant. Mouse grafts combined 10^7 T-cell-depleted bone marrow cells with 10^6 splenic CD5+ T cells. On this clone itself: What it binds is unknown. These gene names are mouse names. The read stops 1 residue short of the end of the CDR3; the missing end is completed from the germline J gene. Within the sample, other DNA sequences also encode this same CDR3.

V gene TRBV12-1 combines with J gene TRBJ1-4; TRBD1 aligns across 7 bases. Sequenced sample: gut tissue. This clonotype was obtained from a female BALB/c mouse given C57BL/6 T cells with graft-versus-host disease after an allogeneic hematopoietic cell transplant. The CDR3 here is CASSLTGANERLFF. The sequenced CDR3 bases are TGTGCCAGCTCTCTCACAGGGGCCAACGAAAGATTATTT.